A single TCR beta chain is shown here with its context. Its antigen is still unknown. A single base separates this from a much larger clone, so it may be a read error. TCRdb passed the 5' RACE reads through MiXCR, listing each CDR3 protein once. The profile shows under 7,000 distinct CDR3 sequences, approximately 15% of them singletons. Time point reported: sample taken at primary tumor resection. The 60 to 90 donors had untreated early-stage non-small cell lung cancer. These data come from a study of spatial heterogeneity in lung cancer. Study outcomes and limitations: Mutation tallies in tumors tracked expanded intratumoral alpha and beta TCR counts.

The receptor's source is a male donor with early-stage non-small cell lung cancer. Source: lung tumor tissue, taken at surgery.

CDR3 nucleotides: TGCAGTGCTAGCGGGGGGGCAGAAACGCAGTATTTT. Protein: CSASGGAETQYF. The genes are TRBV20-1 and TRBJ2-3, with TRBD2 matching over 8 bases. The CDR3 is 12 residues long. Germline assignment: CDR1 DFQATT and CDR2 SNEGSKA (reference sequence).